This TCR beta chain derives from a study of beta chain features in type 1 diabetes. Overall study findings and caveats: Reduced insertions and increased deletions marked VDJ junctions in type 1 diabetes patients. It was among patients, rather than healthy donors, that naive, central memory and Treg TCRB repertoires appeared more similar.

The investigators reverse transcribed all of the isolated RNA, so they sequenced expressed TCRB transcripts. Sequenced by immunoSEQ multiplex PCR; TCRdb stores in-frame clones only, minus some. The profile shows 300,000 to 400,000 clones, roughly an eighth of them singletons. CDR3 size: 14 residues. The germline V gene has CDR1 SEHNR and CDR2 FQNEAQ (reference sequence). Trimming cost V 6 bases and J 5 bases, with 13 bases left between them. In the case of this clone: Its matching antigen is unknown.

Central memory, naive, regulatory and stem cell-like memory CD4+ cells were sorted by CD45RO/CCR7/CD25/CD127/CD95/CD27. The clonotype was recovered from a man younger than 30 in good health. The rearrangement uses TRBV7-9 and TRBJ1-4; D unresolved. Sequencing was performed on naive CD4+ T cells from blood. This CDR3 is CASRSGEQNEKLFF. The CDR3 DNA sequence: TGTGCCAGCAGATCCGGGGAACAAAATGAAAAACTGTTTTTT.